This TCR beta chain is drawn from a study of control samples from healthy donors and cancer patients. The CDR3 runs to 15 residues. The V gene's germline CDR1 is SGHRS and CDR2 YFSETQ. The V and J ends lost 0 bases and 5 bases respectively, with 12 bases between them. Produced via immunoSEQ multiplex PCR; TCRdb's table is partial and in-frame only. The sample contains 150,000 to 200,000 clones, more than 80% of which appear only once. The receptor's source is a man aged 25-40 years in good health. The V and J genes are TRBV5-1 and TRBJ1-5; D is perhaps TRBD1 (5 bases). Sequencing used blood. The CDR3 DNA sequence: TGCGCCAGCAGCTTGGAGCCCGGGGGAGATCAGCCCCAGCATTTT. Translating gives CASSLEPGGDQPQHF.